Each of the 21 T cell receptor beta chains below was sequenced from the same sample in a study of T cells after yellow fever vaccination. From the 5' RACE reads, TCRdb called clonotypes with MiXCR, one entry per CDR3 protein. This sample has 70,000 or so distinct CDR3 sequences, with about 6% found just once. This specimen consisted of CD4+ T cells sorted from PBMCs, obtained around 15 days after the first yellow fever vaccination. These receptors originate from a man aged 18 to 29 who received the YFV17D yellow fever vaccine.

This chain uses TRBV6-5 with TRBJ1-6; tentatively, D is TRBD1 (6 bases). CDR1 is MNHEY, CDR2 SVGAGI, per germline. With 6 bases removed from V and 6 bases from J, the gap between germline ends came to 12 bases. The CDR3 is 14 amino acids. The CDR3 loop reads CASRRTERNSPLHF. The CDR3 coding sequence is TGTGCCAGCAGACGGACAGAGCGTAATTCACCCCTCCACTTT.

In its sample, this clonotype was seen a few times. CDR3 coding DNA: TGTGCCAGCAGTTTATCGTGGGGGGATCAGACCCAGTACTTC. This translates into CASSLSWGDQTQYF. J is TRBJ2-5 and V is TRBV27; tentatively, D is TRBD2 (6 bases). The V end was cut by 0 bases, the J end by 6 bases, with 11 bases between. Germline CDR1 reads MNHEY; CDR2 reads SMNVEV (reference sequence). This CDR3 spans 14 amino acids.

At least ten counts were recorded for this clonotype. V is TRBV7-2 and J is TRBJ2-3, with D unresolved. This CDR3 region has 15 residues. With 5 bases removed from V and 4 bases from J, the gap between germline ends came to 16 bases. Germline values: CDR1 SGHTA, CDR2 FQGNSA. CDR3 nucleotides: TGTGCCAGCAGCCAGACCGGTAGCCCCCCAGATACGCAGTATTTT. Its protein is CASSQTGSPPDTQYF. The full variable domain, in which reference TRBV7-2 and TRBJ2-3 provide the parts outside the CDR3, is GAGVSQSPSNKVTEKGKDVELRCDPISGHTALYWYRQSLGQGLEFLIYFQGNSAPDKSGLPSDRFSAERTGGSVSTLTIQRTQQEDSAVYLCASSQTGSPPDTQYFGPGTRLTVL.

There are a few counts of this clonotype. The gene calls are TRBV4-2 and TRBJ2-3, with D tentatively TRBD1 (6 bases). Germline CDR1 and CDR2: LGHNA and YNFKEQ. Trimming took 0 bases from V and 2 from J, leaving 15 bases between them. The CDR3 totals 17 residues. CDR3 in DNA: TGTGCCAGCAGCCAAGACCCAGGGGCCACCTCCACAGATACGCAGTATTTT. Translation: CASSQDPGATSTDTQYF.

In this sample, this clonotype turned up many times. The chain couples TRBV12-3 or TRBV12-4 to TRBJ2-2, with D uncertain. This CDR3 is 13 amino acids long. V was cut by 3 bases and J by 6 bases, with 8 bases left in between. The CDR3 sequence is CASSFARAGELFF. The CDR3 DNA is TGTGCCAGCAGTTTTGCGCGCGCCGGGGAGCTGTTTTTT.

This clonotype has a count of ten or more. CDR3: CASSFDGNTEAFF. The CDR3 region has the DNA TGTGCCAGCAGCTTTGACGGGAACACTGAAGCTTTCTTT. The gene calls are TRBV7-9 and TRBJ1-1; D is uncertain. Trimming stripped 3 bases from V and 1 base from J, with 6 bases between. There are 13 residues in the CDR3. In germline, CDR1 is SEHNR, CDR2 FQNEAQ (reference sequence).

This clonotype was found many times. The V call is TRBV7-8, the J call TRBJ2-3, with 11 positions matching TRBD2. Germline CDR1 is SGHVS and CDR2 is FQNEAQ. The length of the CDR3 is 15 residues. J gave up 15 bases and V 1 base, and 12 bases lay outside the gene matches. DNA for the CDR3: TGTGCCAGCAGCTTAGAAAGAACTAGCGGGGGAGCGCGATATTTT. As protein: CASSLERTSGGARYF.

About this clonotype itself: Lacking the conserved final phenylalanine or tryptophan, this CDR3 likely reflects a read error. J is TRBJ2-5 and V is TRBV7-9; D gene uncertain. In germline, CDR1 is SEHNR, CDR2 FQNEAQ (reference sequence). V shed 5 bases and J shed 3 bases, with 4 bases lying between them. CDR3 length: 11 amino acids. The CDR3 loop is CASSPKETQYY. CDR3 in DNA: TGTGCCAGCAGCCCGAAAGAGACCCAGTACTAC.

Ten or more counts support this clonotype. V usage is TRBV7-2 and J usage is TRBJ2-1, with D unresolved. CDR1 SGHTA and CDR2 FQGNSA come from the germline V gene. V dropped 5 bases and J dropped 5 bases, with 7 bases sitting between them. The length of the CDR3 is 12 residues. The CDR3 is CASSQFNNEQFF. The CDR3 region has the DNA TGTGCCAGCAGCCAATTCAACAATGAGCAGTTCTTC.

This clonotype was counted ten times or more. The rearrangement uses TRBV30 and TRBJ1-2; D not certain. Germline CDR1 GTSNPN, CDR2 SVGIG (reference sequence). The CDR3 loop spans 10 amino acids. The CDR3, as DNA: TGTCCTGGAGTCGTCTATGGCTACACCTTC. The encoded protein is CPGVVYGYTF.

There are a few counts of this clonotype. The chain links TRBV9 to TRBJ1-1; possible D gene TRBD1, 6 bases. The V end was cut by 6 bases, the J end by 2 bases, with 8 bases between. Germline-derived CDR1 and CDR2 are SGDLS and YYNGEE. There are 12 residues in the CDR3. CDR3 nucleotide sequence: TGTGCCAGCAACAGGGCCAACACTGAAGCTTTCTTT. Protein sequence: CASNRANTEAFF. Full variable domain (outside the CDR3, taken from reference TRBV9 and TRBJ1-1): DSGVTQTPKHLITATGQRVTLRCSPRSGDLSVYWYQQSLDQGLQFLIQYYNGEERAKGNILERFSAQQFPDLHSELNLSSLELGDSALYFCASNRANTEAFFGQGTRLTVV.

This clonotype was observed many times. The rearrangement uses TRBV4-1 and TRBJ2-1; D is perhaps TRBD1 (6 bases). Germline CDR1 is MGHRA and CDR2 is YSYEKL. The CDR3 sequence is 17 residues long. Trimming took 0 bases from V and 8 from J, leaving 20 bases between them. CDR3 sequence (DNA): TGCGCCAGCAGCCAAGATCCAGGGGCAGGTCTAAAGTATGAGCAGTTCTTC. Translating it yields CASSQDPGAGLKYEQFF.

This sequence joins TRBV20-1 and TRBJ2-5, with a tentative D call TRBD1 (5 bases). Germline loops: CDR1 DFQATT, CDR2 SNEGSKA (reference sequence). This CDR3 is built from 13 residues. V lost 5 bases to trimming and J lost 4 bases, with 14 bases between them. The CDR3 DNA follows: TGCAGTGCTCCGATTCAGGGCGGAGAGACCCAGTACTTC. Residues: CSAPIQGGETQYF.

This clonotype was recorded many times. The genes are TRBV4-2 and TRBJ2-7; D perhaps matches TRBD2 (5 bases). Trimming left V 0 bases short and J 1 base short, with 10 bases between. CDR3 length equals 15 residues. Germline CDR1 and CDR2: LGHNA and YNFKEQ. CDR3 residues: CASSQDRGFSYEQYF. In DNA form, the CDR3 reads TGTGCCAGCAGCCAAGATAGAGGGTTTTCCTACGAGCAGTACTTC.

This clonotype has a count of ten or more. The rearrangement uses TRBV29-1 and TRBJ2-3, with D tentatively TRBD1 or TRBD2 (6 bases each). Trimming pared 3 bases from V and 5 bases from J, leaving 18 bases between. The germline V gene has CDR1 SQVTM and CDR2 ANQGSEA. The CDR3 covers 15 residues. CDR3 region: CSVDGGLLAEDTQYF. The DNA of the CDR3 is TGCAGCGTTGATGGGGGGCTTCTGGCTGAAGATACGCAGTATTTT.

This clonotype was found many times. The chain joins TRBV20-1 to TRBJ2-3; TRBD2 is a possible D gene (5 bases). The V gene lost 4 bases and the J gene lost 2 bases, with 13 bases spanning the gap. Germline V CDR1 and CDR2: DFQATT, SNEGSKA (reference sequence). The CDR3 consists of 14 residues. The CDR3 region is CSAITSGSTDTQYF. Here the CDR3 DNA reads TGCAGTGCTATAACCAGCGGTTCCACAGATACGCAGTATTTT.

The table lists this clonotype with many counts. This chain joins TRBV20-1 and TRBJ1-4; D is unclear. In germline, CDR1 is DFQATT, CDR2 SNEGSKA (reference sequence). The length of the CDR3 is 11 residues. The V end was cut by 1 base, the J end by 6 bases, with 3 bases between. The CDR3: CSARAYEKLFF. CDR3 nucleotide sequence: TGCAGTGCTAGAGCCTATGAAAAACTGTTTTTT.

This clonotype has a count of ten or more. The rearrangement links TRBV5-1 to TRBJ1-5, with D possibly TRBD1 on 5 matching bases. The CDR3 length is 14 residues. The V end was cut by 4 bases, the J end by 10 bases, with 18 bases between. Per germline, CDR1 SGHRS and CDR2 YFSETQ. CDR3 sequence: CASSHGHQGEPQHF. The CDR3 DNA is TGCGCCAGCAGCCATGGACACCAAGGTGAACCCCAGCATTTT.

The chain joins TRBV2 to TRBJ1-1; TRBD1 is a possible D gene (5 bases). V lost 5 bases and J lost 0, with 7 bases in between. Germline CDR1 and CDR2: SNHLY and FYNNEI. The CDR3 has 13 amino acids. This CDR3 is CASSWDLNTEAFF. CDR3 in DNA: TGTGCCAGCAGTTGGGACCTGAACACTGAAGCTTTCTTT.

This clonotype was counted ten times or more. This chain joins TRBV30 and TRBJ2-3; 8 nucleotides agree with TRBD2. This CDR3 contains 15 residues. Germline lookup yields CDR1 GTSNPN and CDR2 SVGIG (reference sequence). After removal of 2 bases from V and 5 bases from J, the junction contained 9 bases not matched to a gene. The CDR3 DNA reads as TGTGCCTGGAGTAGGACGGGGGGGCTTATAGATACGCAGTATTTT. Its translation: CAWSRTGGLIDTQYF.

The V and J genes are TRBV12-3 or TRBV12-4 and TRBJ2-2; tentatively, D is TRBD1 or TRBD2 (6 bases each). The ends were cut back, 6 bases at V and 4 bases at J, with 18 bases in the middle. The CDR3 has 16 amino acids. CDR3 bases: TGTGCCAGCAGCCTGGAGGGACGGGGGCTCACCGGGGAGCTGTTTTTT. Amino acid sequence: CASSLEGRGLTGELFF.